These 4 T cell receptor beta chains were all obtained from the same sample, sequenced in a study of blood T cell repertoires in COVID-19. The repertoire was sequenced with immunoSEQ multiplex PCR; TCRdb's copy has only in-frame clones and lacks some. The profile covers fewer than 45,000 clones, with more than 70% appearing a single time and around an eighth taken by the ten largest. Input material: peripheral blood. These receptors originate from a human donor in a cohort sampled during active COVID-19.

This clone has a single count. The CDR3 DNA follows: TGTGCCACCAGTGATTCGGGACAGGGGAACCCCCGAGGCACCGGGGAGCTGTTTTTT. This encodes CATSDSGQGNPRGTGELFF. V and J are TRBV24-1 and TRBJ2-2, with TRBD1 matching 10 bases. V lost 2 bases, J lost 4 bases, and 12 bases stayed unmatched. The CDR3 extends over 19 amino acids. Germline loops: CDR1 KGHDR, CDR2 SFDVKD.

The rearrangement links TRBV15 to TRBJ2-3; perhaps TRBD2 as D (5 bases). Trimming stripped 8 bases from V and 0 bases from J, with 12 bases between. The germline CDR1 and CDR2 sequences are LNHNV and YYDKDF (reference sequence). The CDR3 runs 14 residues. The CDR3 sequence is CATQSGSSTDTQYF. CDR3 sequence (DNA): TGTGCCACCCAGTCGGGATCTAGCACAGATACGCAGTATTTT.

The chain uses TRBV5-4 and TRBJ2-1; 10 positions agree with TRBD1. The junction had 5 bases not matched to a gene; V was cut back by 4 bases and J by 10 bases. CDR1 is SGHNT and CDR2 is YYREEE in the germline V gene (reference sequence). The length of the CDR3 is 13 residues. CDR3 in DNA: TGTGCCAGCAGCCAGACAGGGGGCCGGGAGCAGTTCTTC. Translation gives CASSQTGGREQFF.

This clone showed up just once. This chain connects TRBV29-1 to TRBJ2-3, with D possibly TRBD1 on 6 matching bases. Germline V gene data show CDR1 as SQVTM and CDR2 as ANQGSEA. The CDR3 is made up of 14 amino acids. V dropped 6 bases and J dropped 1 base, with 14 bases sitting between them. DNA of the CDR3: TGCAGCGTCTTACATCAGGGGCGCACAGATACGCAGTATTTT. It encodes CSVLHQGRTDTQYF.